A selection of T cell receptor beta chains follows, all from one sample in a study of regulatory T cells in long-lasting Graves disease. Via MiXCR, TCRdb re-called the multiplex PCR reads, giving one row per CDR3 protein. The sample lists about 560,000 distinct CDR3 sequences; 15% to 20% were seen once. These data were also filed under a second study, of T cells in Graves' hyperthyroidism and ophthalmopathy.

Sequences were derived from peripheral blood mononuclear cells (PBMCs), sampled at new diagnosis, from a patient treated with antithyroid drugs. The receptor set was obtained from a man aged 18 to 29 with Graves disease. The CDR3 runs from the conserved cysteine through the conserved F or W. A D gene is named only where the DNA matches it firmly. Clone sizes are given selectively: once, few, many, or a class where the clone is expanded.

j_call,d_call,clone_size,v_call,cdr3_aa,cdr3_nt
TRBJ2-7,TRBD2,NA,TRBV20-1,CSARASGSDFGYEQYF,TGCAGTGCTAGAGCCAGCGGGAGTGATTTTGGTTACGAGCAGTACTTC
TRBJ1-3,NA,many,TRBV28,CASAKGGLTGNTIYF,TGTGCCAGCGCAAAAGGAGGTCTGACTGGAAACACCATATATTTT
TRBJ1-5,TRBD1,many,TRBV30,CAWSAGRPSRGYQPQHF,TGTGCCTGGAGTGCAGGACGCCCCAGCAGGGGGTATCAGCCCCAGCATTTT
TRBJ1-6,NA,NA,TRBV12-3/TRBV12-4,CASRLGANGPLHF,TGTGCCAGCAGACTCGGGGCTAACGGGCCCCTCCACTTT
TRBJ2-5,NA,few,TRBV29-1,CGVRVGEETQYF,TGCGGCGTCAGGGTGGGGGAAGAGACCCAGTACTTC
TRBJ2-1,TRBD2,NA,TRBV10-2,CASSRTSGRKYRENEQFF,TGCGCCAGCAGTCGGACTAGCGGGAGAAAATATCGAGAGAATGAGCAGTTCTTC
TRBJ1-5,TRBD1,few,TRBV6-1,CASRQGPNQPQHF,TGTGCCAGCAGACAGGGGCCGAATCAGCCCCAGCATTTT
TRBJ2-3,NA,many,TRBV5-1,CASSLNLQADTQYF,TGCGCCAGCAGCTTGAATTTACAGGCGGATACGCAGTATTTT
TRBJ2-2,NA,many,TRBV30,CAWRPNTGELFF,TGTGCCTGGAGACCTAACACCGGGGAGCTGTTTTTT
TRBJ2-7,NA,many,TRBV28,CASSLNDEQYF,TGTGCCAGCAGTTTGAACGACGAGCAGTACTTC
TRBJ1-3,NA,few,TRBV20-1,CSARDWKGGSGNTIYF,TGCAGTGCTAGAGATTGGAAGGGGGGATCTGGAAACACCATATATTTT
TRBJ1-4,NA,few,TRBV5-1,CASSAPGQVEKLFF,TGCGCCAGCAGCGCCCCGGGACAAGTTGAAAAACTGTTTTTT
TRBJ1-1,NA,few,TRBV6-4,CASIYPAGKNTEAFF,TGTGCCAGCATCTACCCCGCAGGAAAGAACACTGAAGCTTTCTTT
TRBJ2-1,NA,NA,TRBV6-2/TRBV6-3,CASSYLEGGVVF,TGTGCCAGCAGTTACTTGGAGGGTGGTGTGGTCTTC
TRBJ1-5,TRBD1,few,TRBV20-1,CSALKQGQPQHF,TGCAGTGCCCTAAAACAGGGGCAGCCCCAGCATTTT